The clone carrying this TCR beta chain was recorded at least ten times. Via MiXCR, TCRdb re-called the reads, giving one row per CDR3 protein. The sample holds approximately 250,000 distinct CDR3 sequences, under 30% seen once. The sample is drawn from a study of kidney transplant recipient with SARS-CoV-2 infection. The sequence was collected from a young adult male patient who had COVID-19 and was a kidney transplant recipient. The graft donor may have contributed some T cells. The sequencing used a blood sample, collected at baseline and between days 110 and 120 from a kidney transplant recipient.

The CDR3 region has the DNA TGTGCCAGCACCCGTTCCATGGATGAGCAGTTCTTC. This gives the protein CASTRSMDEQFF. This chain joins TRBV7-9 and TRBJ2-1; no reliable D call. V dropped 7 bases and J dropped 8 bases, with 12 bases sitting between them. This CDR3 has 12 amino acids. Germline-derived CDR1 and CDR2 are SEHNR and FQNEAQ (reference sequence).